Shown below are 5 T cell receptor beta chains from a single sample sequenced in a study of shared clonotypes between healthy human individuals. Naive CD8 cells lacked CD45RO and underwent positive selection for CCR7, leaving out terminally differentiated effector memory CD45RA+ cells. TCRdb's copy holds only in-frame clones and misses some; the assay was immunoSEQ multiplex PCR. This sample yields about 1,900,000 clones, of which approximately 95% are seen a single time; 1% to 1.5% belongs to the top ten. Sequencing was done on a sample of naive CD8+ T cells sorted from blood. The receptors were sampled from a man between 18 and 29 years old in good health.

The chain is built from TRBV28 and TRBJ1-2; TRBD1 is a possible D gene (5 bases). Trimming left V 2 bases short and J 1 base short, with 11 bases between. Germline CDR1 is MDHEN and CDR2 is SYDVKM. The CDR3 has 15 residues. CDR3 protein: CASSLQGSLNYGYTF. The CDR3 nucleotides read TGTGCCAGCAGTTTACAGGGTTCCCTTAACTATGGCTACACCTTC.

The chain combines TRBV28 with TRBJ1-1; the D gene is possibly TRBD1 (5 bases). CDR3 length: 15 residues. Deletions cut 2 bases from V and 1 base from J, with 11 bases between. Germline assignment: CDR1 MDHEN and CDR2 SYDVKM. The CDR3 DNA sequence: TGTGCCAGCAGTTTACCGGGGGGACCGAACACTGAAGCTTTCTTT. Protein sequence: CASSLPGGPNTEAFF.

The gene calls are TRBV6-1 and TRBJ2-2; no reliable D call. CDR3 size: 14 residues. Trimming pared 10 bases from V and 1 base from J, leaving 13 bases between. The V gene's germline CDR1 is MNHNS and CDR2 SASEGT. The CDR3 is CATQVYMNTGELFF. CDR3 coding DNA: TGTGCCACTCAGGTTTATATGAACACCGGGGAGCTGTTTTTT.

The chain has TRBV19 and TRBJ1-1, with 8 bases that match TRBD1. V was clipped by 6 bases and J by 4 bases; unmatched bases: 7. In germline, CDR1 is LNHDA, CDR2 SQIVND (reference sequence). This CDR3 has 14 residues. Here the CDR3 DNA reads TGTGCCAGTAGCACGAGCAGGGGGCCCACTGAAGCTTTCTTT. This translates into CASSTSRGPTEAFF.

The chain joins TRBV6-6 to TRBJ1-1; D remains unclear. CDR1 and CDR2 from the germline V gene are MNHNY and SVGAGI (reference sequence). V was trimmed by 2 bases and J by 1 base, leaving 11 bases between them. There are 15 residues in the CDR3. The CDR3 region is CASSYGWAGNTEAFF. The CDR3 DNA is TGTGCCAGCAGTTACGGGTGGGCAGGGAACACTGAAGCTTTCTTT.